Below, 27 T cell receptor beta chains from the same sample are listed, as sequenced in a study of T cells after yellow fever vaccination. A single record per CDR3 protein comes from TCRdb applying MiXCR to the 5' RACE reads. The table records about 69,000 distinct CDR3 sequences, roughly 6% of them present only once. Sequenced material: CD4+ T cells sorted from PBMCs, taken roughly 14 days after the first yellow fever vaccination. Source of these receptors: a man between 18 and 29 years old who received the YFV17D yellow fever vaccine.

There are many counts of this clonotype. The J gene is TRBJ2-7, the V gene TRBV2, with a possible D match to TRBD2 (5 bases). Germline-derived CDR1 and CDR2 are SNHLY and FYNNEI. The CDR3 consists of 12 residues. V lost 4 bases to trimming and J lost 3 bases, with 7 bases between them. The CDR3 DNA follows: TGTGCCAGCAGTGTTCGGGGCTACGAGCAGTACTTC. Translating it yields CASSVRGYEQYF. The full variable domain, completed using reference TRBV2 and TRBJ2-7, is EPEVTQTPSHQVTQMGQEVILRCVPISNHLYFYWYRQILGQKVEFLVSFYNNEISEKSEIFDDQFSVERPDGSNFTLKIRSTKLEDSAMYFCASSVRGYEQYFGPGTRLTVT.

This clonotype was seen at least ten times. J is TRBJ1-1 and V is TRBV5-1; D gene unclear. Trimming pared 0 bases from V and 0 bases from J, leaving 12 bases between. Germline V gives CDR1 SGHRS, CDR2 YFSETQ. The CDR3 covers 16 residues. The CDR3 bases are TGCGCCAGCAGCTTGGGGTGGTCGCAGATGAACACTGAAGCTTTCTTT. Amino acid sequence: CASSLGWSQMNTEAFF.

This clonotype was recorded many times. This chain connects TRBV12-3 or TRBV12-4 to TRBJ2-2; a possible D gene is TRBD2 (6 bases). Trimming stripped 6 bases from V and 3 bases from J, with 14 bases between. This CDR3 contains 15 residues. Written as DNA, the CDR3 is TGTGCCAGCAGAACAACTAGCTTCGACACCGGGGAGCTGTTTTTT. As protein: CASRTTSFDTGELFF.

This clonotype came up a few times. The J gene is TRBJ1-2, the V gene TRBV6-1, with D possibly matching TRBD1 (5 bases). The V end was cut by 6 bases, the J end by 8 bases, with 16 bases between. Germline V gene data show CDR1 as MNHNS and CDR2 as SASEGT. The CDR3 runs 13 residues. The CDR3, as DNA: TGTGCCAGCAGGCTGAGGGGACCGGGGGGCTACACCTTC. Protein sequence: CASRLRGPGGYTF.

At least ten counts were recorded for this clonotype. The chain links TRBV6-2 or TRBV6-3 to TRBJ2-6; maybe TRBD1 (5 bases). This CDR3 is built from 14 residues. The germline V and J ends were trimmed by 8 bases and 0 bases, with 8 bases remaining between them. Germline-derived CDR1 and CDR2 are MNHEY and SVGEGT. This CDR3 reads CASFQGSGANVLTF. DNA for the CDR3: TGTGCCAGCTTCCAGGGCTCTGGGGCCAACGTCCTGACTTTC.

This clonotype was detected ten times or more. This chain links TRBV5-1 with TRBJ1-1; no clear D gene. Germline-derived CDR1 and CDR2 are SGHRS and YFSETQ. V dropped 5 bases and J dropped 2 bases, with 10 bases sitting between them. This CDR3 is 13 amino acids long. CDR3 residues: CASRSESNTEAFF. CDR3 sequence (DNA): TGCGCCAGCAGATCAGAGAGTAACACTGAAGCTTTCTTT. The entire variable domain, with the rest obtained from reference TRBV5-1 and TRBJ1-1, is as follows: KAGVTQTPRYLIKTRGQQVTLSCSPISGHRSVSWYQQTPGQGLQFLFEYFSETQRNKGNFPGRFSGRQFSNSRSEMNVSTLELGDSALYLCASRSESNTEAFFGQGTRLTVV.

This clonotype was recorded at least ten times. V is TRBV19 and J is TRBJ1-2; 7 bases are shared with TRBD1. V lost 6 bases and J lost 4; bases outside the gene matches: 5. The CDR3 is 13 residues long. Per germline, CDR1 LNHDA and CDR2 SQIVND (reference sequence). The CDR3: CASRRQGIYGYTF. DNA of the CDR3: TGTGCCAGTAGGAGACAGGGCATCTATGGCTACACCTTC.

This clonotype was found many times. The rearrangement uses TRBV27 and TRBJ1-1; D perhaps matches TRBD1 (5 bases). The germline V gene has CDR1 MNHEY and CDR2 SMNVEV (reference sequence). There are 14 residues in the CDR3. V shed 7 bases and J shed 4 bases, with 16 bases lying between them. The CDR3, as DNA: TGTGCCAGCATCAAAAACCCTGGGGGCACTGAAGCTTTCTTT. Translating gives CASIKNPGGTEAFF.

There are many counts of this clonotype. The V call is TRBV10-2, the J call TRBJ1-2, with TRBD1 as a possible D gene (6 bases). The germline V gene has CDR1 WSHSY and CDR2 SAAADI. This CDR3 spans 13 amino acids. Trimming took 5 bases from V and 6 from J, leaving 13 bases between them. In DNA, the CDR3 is TGCGCCAGCAGTCCACAGGGTGGAGATGGCTACACCTTC. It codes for CASSPQGGDGYTF.

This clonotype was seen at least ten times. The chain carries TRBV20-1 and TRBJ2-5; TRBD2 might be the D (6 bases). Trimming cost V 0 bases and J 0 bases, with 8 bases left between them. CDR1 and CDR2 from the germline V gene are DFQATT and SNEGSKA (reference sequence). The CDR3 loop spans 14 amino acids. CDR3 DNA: TGCAGTGCTAGAGATGGGGACTACCAAGAGACCCAGTACTTC. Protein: CSARDGDYQETQYF.

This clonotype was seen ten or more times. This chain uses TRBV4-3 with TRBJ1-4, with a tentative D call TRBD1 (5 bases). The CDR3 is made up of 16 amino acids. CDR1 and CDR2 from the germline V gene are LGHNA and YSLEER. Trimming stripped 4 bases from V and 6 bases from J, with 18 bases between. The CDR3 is CASSLAGGATYEKLFF. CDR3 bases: TGCGCCAGCAGCCTGGCTGGGGGTGCTACTTATGAAAAACTGTTTTTT.

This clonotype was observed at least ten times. In DNA form, the CDR3 reads TGTGCCAGCAGTTCGGACCCTATGGGGACCCAGTACTTC. Protein sequence: CASSSDPMGTQYF. This chain links TRBV12-3 or TRBV12-4 with TRBJ2-5, with D unresolved. The CDR3 is 13 residues long. The germline V and J ends were trimmed by 4 bases and 7 bases, with 13 bases remaining between them.

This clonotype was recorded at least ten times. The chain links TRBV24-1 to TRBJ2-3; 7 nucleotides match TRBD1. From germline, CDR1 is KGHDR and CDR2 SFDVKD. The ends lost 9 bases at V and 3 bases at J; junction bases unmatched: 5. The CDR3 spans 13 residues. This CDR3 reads CATGTGATDTQYF. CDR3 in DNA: TGTGCCACCGGAACAGGGGCTACAGATACGCAGTATTTT.

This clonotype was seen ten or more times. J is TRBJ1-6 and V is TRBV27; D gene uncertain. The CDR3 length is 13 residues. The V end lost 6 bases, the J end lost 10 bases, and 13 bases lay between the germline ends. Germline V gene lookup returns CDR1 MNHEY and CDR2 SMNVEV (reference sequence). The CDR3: CASSPQSYSPLHF. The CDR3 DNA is TGTGCCAGCAGCCCCCAGTCTTACTCACCCCTCCACTTT.

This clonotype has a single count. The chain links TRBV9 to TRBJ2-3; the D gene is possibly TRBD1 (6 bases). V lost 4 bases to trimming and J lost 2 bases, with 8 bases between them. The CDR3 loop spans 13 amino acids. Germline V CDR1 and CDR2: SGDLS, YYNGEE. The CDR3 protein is CASSPGVTDTQYF. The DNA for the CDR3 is TGTGCCAGCAGCCCAGGGGTCACAGATACGCAGTATTTT.

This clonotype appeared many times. CDR3 amino acids: CASSYSIGKSSYNEQFF. Written as DNA, the CDR3 is TGTGCCAGCAGTTACTCGATAGGCAAGAGCTCCTACAATGAGCAGTTCTTC. The genes are TRBV6-2 or TRBV6-3 and TRBJ2-1; no definite D call. The germline V and J ends were trimmed by 0 bases and 0 bases, with 12 bases remaining between them. Germline values: CDR1 MNHEY, CDR2 SVGEGT. CDR3 length equals 17 residues.

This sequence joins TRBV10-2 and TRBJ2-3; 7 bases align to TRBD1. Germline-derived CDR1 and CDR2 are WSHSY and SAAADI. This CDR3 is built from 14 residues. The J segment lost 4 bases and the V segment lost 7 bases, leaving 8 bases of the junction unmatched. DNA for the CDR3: TGCGCCAGCACCTGGACAGGTTGGTCAGATACGCAGTATTTT. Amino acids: CASTWTGWSDTQYF.

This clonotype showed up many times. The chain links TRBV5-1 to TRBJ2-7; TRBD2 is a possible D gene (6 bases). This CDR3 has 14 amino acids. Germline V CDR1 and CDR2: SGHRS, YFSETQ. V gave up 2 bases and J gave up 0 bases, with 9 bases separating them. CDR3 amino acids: CASSLDGSSYEQYF. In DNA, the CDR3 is TGCGCCAGCAGCTTAGACGGGAGCTCCTACGAGCAGTACTTC.

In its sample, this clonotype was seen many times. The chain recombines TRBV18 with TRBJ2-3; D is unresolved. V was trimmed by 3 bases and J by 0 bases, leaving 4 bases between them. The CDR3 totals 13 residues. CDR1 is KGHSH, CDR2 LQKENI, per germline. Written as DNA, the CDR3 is TGTGCCAGCTCACCGCCTAGCACAGATACGCAGTATTTT. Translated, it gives CASSPPSTDTQYF.

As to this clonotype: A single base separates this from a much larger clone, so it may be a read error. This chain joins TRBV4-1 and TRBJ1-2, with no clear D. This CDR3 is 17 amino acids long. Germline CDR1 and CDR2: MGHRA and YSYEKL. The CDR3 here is CANSQESRTELSGGYTF. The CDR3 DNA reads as TGCGCCAACAGCCAAGAAAGCCGGACCGAGCTGAGTGGGGGCTACACCTTC.

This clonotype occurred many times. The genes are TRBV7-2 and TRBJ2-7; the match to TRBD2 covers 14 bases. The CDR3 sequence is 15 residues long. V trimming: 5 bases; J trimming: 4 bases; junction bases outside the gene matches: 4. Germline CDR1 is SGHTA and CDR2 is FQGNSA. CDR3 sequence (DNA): TGTGCCAGCAGCGCGACTAGCGGGGGGGTGTACGAGCAGTACTTC. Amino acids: CASSATSGGVYEQYF.

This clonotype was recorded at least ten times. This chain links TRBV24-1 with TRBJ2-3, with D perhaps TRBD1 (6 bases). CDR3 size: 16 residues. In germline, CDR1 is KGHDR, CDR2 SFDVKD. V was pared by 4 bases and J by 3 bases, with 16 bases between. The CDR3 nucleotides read TGTGCCACCAGTGAGGGTAAACAGGGAGAGACAGATACGCAGTATTTT. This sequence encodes CATSEGKQGETDTQYF.

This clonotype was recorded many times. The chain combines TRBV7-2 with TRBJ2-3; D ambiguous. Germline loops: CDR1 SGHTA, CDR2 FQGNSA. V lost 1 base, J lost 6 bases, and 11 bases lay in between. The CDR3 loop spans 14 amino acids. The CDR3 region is CASSLVSKRDTQYF. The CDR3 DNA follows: TGTGCCAGCAGCTTAGTCAGCAAACGGGATACGCAGTATTTT.

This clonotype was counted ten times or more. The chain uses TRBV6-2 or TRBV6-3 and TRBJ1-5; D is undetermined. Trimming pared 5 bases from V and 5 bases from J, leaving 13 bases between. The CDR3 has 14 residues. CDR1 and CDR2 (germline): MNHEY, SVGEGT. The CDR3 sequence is CASSPSLEDQPQHF. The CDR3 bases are TGTGCCAGCAGTCCATCCCTTGAGGATCAGCCCCAGCATTTT.

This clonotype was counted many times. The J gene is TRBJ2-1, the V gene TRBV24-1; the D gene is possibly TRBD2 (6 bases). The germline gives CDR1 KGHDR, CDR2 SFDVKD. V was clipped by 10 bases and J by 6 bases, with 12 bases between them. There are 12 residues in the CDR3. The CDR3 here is CATQAGGNEQFF. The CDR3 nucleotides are TGTGCCACGCAGGCCGGGGGCAATGAGCAGTTCTTC.

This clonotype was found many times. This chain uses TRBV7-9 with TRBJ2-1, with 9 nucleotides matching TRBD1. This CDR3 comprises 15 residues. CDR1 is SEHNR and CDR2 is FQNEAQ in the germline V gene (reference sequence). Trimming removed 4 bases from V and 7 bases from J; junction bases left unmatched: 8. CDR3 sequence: CASSSPGQGWNEQFF. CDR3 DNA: TGTGCCAGCAGCTCTCCGGGACAGGGATGGAATGAGCAGTTCTTC. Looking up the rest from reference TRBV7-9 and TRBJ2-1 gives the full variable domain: DTGVSQNPRHKITKRGQNVTFRCDPISEHNRLYWYRQTLGQGPEFLTYFQNEAQLEKSRLLSDRFSAERPKGSFSTLEIQRTEQGDSAMYLCASSSPGQGWNEQFFGPGTRLTVL.

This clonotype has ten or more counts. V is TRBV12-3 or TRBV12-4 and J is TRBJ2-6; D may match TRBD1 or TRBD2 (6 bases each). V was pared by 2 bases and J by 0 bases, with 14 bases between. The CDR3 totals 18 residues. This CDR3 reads CASSLYGRGLSGANVLTF. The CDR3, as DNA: TGTGCCAGCAGTTTATATGGCAGGGGACTCTCTGGGGCCAACGTCCTGACTTTC.